Listed below are T cell receptor beta chains from one sample, sequenced in a study of shared clonotypes between healthy human individuals. Profiling relied on immunoSEQ multiplex PCR, and the TCRdb table lists in-frame clones only, not all of them. The profile covers around 1,000,000 clones, with 70% to 85% appearing a single time and about 0.94% taken by the ten largest. The sample taken for sequencing was memory CD4+ T cells from PBMCs. The receptor set was obtained from a man younger than 30 in good health. Some clones in this sample may be carry-over from other donors' samples. CDR3s include the opening cysteine and the closing phenylalanine or tryptophan. The order of the fields is V gene, D gene, J gene, clone size, CDR3 DNA, CDR3 protein. D genes are given only for firm matches. Part of the rows lack a size; the others show once, few, many or a class for expanded clones.

v_gene: TRBV7-8; d_gene: TRBD1; j_gene: TRBJ1-4; abundance: NA; CDR3nt: TGTGCCAGCAGCCCGGGACAGCGGACTGAAAAACTGTTTTTT; CDR3aa: CASSPGQRTEKLFF
v_gene: TRBV29-1; d_gene: NA; j_gene: TRBJ1-4; abundance: NA; CDR3nt: TGCAGCGTTCTCGCCAGGGGCCACCCAACTAATGAAAAACTGTTTTTT; CDR3aa: CSVLARGHPTNEKLFF
v_gene: TRBV25-1; d_gene: NA; j_gene: TRBJ2-7; abundance: NA; CDR3nt: TGTGCCAGCAGTGACACCTACTCCTACGAGCAGTACTTC; CDR3aa: CASSDTYSYEQYF
v_gene: TRBV9; d_gene: TRBD2; j_gene: TRBJ2-1; abundance: once; CDR3nt: TGTGCCAGCAGCGTAGCCCGGGGGGGACTAGCGGGAGACAATGAGCAGTTCTTC; CDR3aa: CASSVARGGLAGDNEQFF
v_gene: TRBV30; d_gene: NA; j_gene: TRBJ1-2; abundance: NA; CDR3nt: TGTGCCTGGAGCCCCCCGAGGCCCAGATGGGACTATGGCTACACCTTC; CDR3aa: CAWSPPRPRWDYGYTF
v_gene: TRBV5-4; d_gene: NA; j_gene: TRBJ2-5; abundance: NA; CDR3nt: TGTGCCAGCAGCTCCAGCGTCCAAGAGACCCAGTACTTC; CDR3aa: CASSSSVQETQYF
v_gene: TRBV2; d_gene: NA; j_gene: TRBJ2-5; abundance: NA; CDR3nt: TGTGCCAGCAGGGCCGGGACCCACCAAGAGACCCAGTACTTC; CDR3aa: CASRAGTHQETQYF
v_gene: TRBV14; d_gene: NA; j_gene: TRBJ2-1; abundance: NA; CDR3nt: TGTGCCAGCAGCCGGGACTCGTTTTTCGGGGAGCAGTTCTTC; CDR3aa: CASSRDSFFGEQFF
v_gene: TRBV11-2; d_gene: NA; j_gene: TRBJ2-5; abundance: NA; CDR3nt: TGTGCCAGCAGCTTCATTGCGGGCCTAGGGAGCGGGACCCAGTACTTC; CDR3aa: CASSFIAGLGSGTQYF
v_gene: TRBV7-2; d_gene: NA; j_gene: TRBJ2-4; abundance: NA; CDR3nt: TGTGCCAGCAGCGACGGGACGTCAGCCAAAAACATTCAGTACTTC; CDR3aa: CASSDGTSAKNIQYF
v_gene: TRBV2; d_gene: NA; j_gene: TRBJ1-4; abundance: few; CDR3nt: TGTGCCAGCAGAGATAGGACGGGGGGTAATGAAAAACTGTTTTTT; CDR3aa: CASRDRTGGNEKLFF
v_gene: TRBV5-1; d_gene: TRBD1; j_gene: TRBJ2-7; abundance: NA; CDR3nt: TGCGCCAGCAGCGCGGGGGCACGACAGGGGGCCCACGAGCAGTACTTC; CDR3aa: CASSAGARQGAHEQYF
v_gene: TRBV10-1; d_gene: NA; j_gene: TRBJ1-1; abundance: NA; CDR3nt: TGCGCCAGCAGTCGCATGGAGAACACTGAAGCTTTCTTT; CDR3aa: CASSRMENTEAFF
v_gene: TRBV4-2; d_gene: NA; j_gene: TRBJ1-3; abundance: NA; CDR3nt: TGTGCCAGCACCACCAACAGGCAGGGGACGGGAAACACCATATATTTT; CDR3aa: CASTTNRQGTGNTIYF
v_gene: TRBV18; d_gene: TRBD2; j_gene: TRBJ2-1; abundance: NA; CDR3nt: TGTGCCAGCTCACCACGGGGCAGCGGGAGGGCCGACAATGAGCAGTTCTTC; CDR3aa: CASSPRGSGRADNEQFF
v_gene: TRBV2; d_gene: TRBD2; j_gene: TRBJ2-3; abundance: once; CDR3nt: TGTGCCAGCAGTGAAGTGACTAGCGCAGATACGCAGTATTTT; CDR3aa: CASSEVTSADTQYF
v_gene: TRBV7-6; d_gene: NA; j_gene: TRBJ1-5; abundance: NA; CDR3nt: TGTGCCAGCAGCCCCTCGGGAGGGGGTAGCAATCAGCCCCAGCATTTT; CDR3aa: CASSPSGGGSNQPQHF
v_gene: TRBV28; d_gene: NA; j_gene: TRBJ1-2; abundance: NA; CDR3nt: TGTGCCAGCAGTTTATACAGGGATGGTGTTAACTACACCTTC; CDR3aa: CASSLYRDGVNYTF
v_gene: TRBV5-1; d_gene: NA; j_gene: TRBJ1-1; abundance: NA; CDR3nt: TGCGCCAGCAGCCAATACGGGGGCCCGGAAGCTTTCTTT; CDR3aa: CASSQYGGPEAFF
v_gene: TRBV10-3; d_gene: NA; j_gene: TRBJ1-2; abundance: few; CDR3nt: TGTGCCATCAGTGAGCTGGAATATGGCTACACCTTC; CDR3aa: CAISELEYGYTF
v_gene: TRBV19; d_gene: TRBD2; j_gene: TRBJ2-4; abundance: NA; CDR3nt: TGTGCCAGCCGACCGGGACTAGCGGGATATTCGGCCAAAAACATTCAGTACTTC; CDR3aa: CASRPGLAGYSAKNIQYF
v_gene: TRBV27; d_gene: TRBD1; j_gene: TRBJ2-7; abundance: NA; CDR3nt: TGTGCCACCCCTCCGACAGGGATTATCTACGAGCAGTACTTC; CDR3aa: CATPPTGIIYEQYF
v_gene: TRBV5-1; d_gene: TRBD1; j_gene: TRBJ2-1; abundance: NA; CDR3nt: TGCGCCAGCAGCTCTAAAACCGGGACAGGGACTTCCAATGAGCAGTTCTTC; CDR3aa: CASSSKTGTGTSNEQFF
v_gene: TRBV7-8; d_gene: NA; j_gene: TRBJ2-7; abundance: NA; CDR3nt: TGTGCCAGCAGCTTAGGGGGGCGGGCTACCTACGAGCAGTACTTC; CDR3aa: CASSLGGRATYEQYF
v_gene: TRBV30; d_gene: NA; j_gene: TRBJ1-5; abundance: few; CDR3nt: TGTGCCTGGAGTGTTTGGAATCAGCCCCAGCATTTT; CDR3aa: CAWSVWNQPQHF
v_gene: TRBV4-1; d_gene: NA; j_gene: TRBJ1-1; abundance: NA; CDR3nt: TGCGCCAGCAGCCAAGATCGTGAGGGCAGATTCACAAGGGACACTGAAGCTTTCTTT; CDR3aa: CASSQDREGRFTRDTEAFF
v_gene: TRBV5-6; d_gene: NA; j_gene: TRBJ2-1; abundance: NA; CDR3nt: TGTGCCAGCAGCTCGGACTATGGTAGGCAGTTCTTC; CDR3aa: CASSSDYGRQFF
v_gene: TRBV25-1; d_gene: NA; j_gene: TRBJ2-7; abundance: NA; CDR3nt: TGTGCCAGCAGTGAATTCCCCCGTTCCTACGAGCAGTACTTC; CDR3aa: CASSEFPRSYEQYF
v_gene: TRBV10-1; d_gene: NA; j_gene: TRBJ2-2; abundance: many; CDR3nt: TGCGCCAGCAGTGGAGATGTGAACACCGGGGAGCTGTTTTTT; CDR3aa: CASSGDVNTGELFF
v_gene: TRBV28; d_gene: TRBD1; j_gene: TRBJ1-2; abundance: NA; CDR3nt: TGTGCCAGCAGTGGCAGGGGGTCACTTCCCTATGGCTACACCTTC; CDR3aa: CASSGRGSLPYGYTF
v_gene: TRBV10-3; d_gene: NA; j_gene: TRBJ2-5; abundance: NA; CDR3nt: TGTGCCATCAGTGAGTCGGTCCAGCAACACGTTGGGGAGACCCAGTACTTC; CDR3aa: CAISESVQQHVGETQYF
v_gene: TRBV28; d_gene: NA; j_gene: TRBJ1-5; abundance: NA; CDR3nt: TGTGCCAGCAGAATGGGGGGCGACCAGCCCCAGCATTTT; CDR3aa: CASRMGGDQPQHF
v_gene: TRBV10-1; d_gene: TRBD2; j_gene: TRBJ2-3; abundance: NA; CDR3nt: TGCGCCAGCAGTGAGGCTAGCGGGAGTTGTACAGATACGCAGTATTTT; CDR3aa: CASSEASGSCTDTQYF
v_gene: TRBV6-1; d_gene: NA; j_gene: TRBJ1-2; abundance: NA; CDR3nt: TGTGCCAGCAGTGGGCCGATCTATGGCTACACCTTC; CDR3aa: CASSGPIYGYTF
v_gene: TRBV11-3; d_gene: NA; j_gene: TRBJ1-3; abundance: NA; CDR3nt: TGTGCCAGCAGCCCAGGGGCGGGAAACACCATATATTTT; CDR3aa: CASSPGAGNTIYF
v_gene: TRBV11-3; d_gene: NA; j_gene: TRBJ2-7; abundance: NA; CDR3nt: TGTGCCAGCAGCTTAGAGACAGGCCACGAGCAGTACTTC; CDR3aa: CASSLETGHEQYF
v_gene: TRBV7-2; d_gene: TRBD2; j_gene: TRBJ2-7; abundance: few; CDR3nt: TGTGCCAGCAGCCCCCAGGGAGGGGACTACGAGCAGTACTTC; CDR3aa: CASSPQGGDYEQYF
v_gene: TRBV28; d_gene: NA; j_gene: TRBJ1-5; abundance: NA; CDR3nt: TGTGCCAGCAGAGATACGAGCGGGTGGGGCAATCAGCCCCAGCATTTT; CDR3aa: CASRDTSGWGNQPQHF
v_gene: TRBV5-1; d_gene: NA; j_gene: TRBJ2-2; abundance: NA; CDR3nt: TGCGCCAGCAGCTTGTCTCCCTCGCAGCTCGGGGAGCTGTTTTTT; CDR3aa: CASSLSPSQLGELFF
v_gene: TRBV5-5; d_gene: TRBD2; j_gene: TRBJ2-7; abundance: NA; CDR3nt: TGTGCCAGCAGCTTGGTTGCGGGGGGTTTTTCCTACGAGCAGTACTTC; CDR3aa: CASSLVAGGFSYEQYF
v_gene: TRBV7-6; d_gene: NA; j_gene: TRBJ2-7; abundance: NA; CDR3nt: TGTGCCAGCAGCTTGGCGGCTTCCTACGAGCAGTACTTC; CDR3aa: CASSLAASYEQYF
v_gene: TRBV4-3; d_gene: NA; j_gene: TRBJ1-5; abundance: few; CDR3nt: TGCGCCAGCAGCCAAGGTTGGAACGGAGTCAATCAGCCCCAGCATTTT; CDR3aa: CASSQGWNGVNQPQHF
v_gene: TRBV7-2; d_gene: NA; j_gene: TRBJ2-7; abundance: NA; CDR3nt: TGTGCCAGCAGCTTAGCTGGCCACTCCTACGAGCAGTACTTC; CDR3aa: CASSLAGHSYEQYF
v_gene: TRBV5-6; d_gene: NA; j_gene: TRBJ1-6; abundance: NA; CDR3nt: TGTGCCAGCAGCTCAGGGTGGGAGAGGAATTCACCCCTCCACTTT; CDR3aa: CASSSGWERNSPLHF
v_gene: TRBV11-2; d_gene: NA; j_gene: TRBJ1-1; abundance: NA; CDR3nt: TGTGCCAGCAGCCCCCTCCCACAGGGAGACACTGAAGCTTTCTTT; CDR3aa: CASSPLPQGDTEAFF
v_gene: TRBV4-1; d_gene: NA; j_gene: TRBJ2-5; abundance: NA; CDR3nt: TGCGCCAGCAGCCAAGATGAGCAGGTAGAGACCCAGTACTTC; CDR3aa: CASSQDEQVETQYF
v_gene: TRBV5-5; d_gene: TRBD2; j_gene: TRBJ2-7; abundance: NA; CDR3nt: TGTGCCAGCAGCCCGGTGGGGACTAGCGAACTCTACGAGCAGTACTTC; CDR3aa: CASSPVGTSELYEQYF
v_gene: TRBV6-1; d_gene: TRBD1; j_gene: TRBJ1-2; abundance: NA; CDR3nt: TGTGCCAGCACAGAACTGGGGACAGCCAAGTATGGCTACACCTTC; CDR3aa: CASTELGTAKYGYTF